Each of the 27 T cell receptor beta chains below was sequenced from the same sample in a study of molecular identifiers for immune sequencing clone quantification. TCRdb reprocessed the PCR reads via MiXCR and lists one record per CDR3 protein. Of about 640,000 distinct CDR3 sequences detected, 20% appear once; the ten largest clones hold 0.85% to 0.9%. Sequences were obtained from naive CD8+ T cells from blood, with Jurkat cell RNA spiked in. Subset described: FACS-sorted CD8+CD4-CCR7+CD45RA+ naive T cells. The receptors were sampled from a human donor in good health. Some libraries in this study had Jurkat cell RNA spiked in.

The genes are TRBV27 and TRBJ2-1; D unclear. The germline CDR1 and CDR2 sequences are MNHEY and SMNVEV (reference sequence). The CDR3 sequence is 12 residues long. V shed 1 base and J shed 9 bases, with 7 bases lying between them. The CDR3 coding sequence is TGTGCCAGCAGTTTATTTTCTGGTGAGCAGTTCTTC. It is translated as CASSLFSGEQFF.

This clonotype was counted a few times. Since a much larger clone is just one base distant, this may be a read error. The chain combines TRBV5-6 with TRBJ2-3; the D gene is possibly TRBD2 (5 bases). V lost 2 bases to trimming and J lost 4 bases, with 14 bases between them. Germline CDR1 is SGHDT and CDR2 is YYEEEE. CDR3 length: 15 residues. CDR3 amino acids: CASSFPGLTADTQYF. CDR3 DNA sequence: TGTGCCAGCAGCTTTCCAGGACTGACCGCAGATACGCAGTATTTT.

In this sample, this clonotype turned up many times. This chain joins TRBV15 and TRBJ2-7; possibly TRBD1 for D (6 bases). The V and J ends lost 1 base and 3 bases respectively, with 13 bases between them. The CDR3 has 15 amino acids. Germline CDR1 LNHNV, CDR2 YYDKDF (reference sequence). Here the CDR3 reads CATSRGTQGSYEQYF. The CDR3 DNA reads TGTGCCACCAGCAGAGGAACACAGGGAAGCTACGAGCAGTACTTC.

Of note for this clonotype: A read error may explain this, as a much larger clone is one base away. The V gene is TRBV7-9, the J gene TRBJ2-3, with 9 bases lining up with TRBD2. CDR3 length: 16 residues. Germline lookup yields CDR1 SEHNR and CDR2 FQNEAQ (reference sequence). The CDR3 sequence is CASSPGLALLTDTQNF. DNA for the CDR3: TGTGCCAGCAGCCCCGGACTAGCGTTACTTACAGATACGCAGAATTTT.

A note on this clonotype: A much larger clone differs from this one at a single base, so this may be a read error. The chain uses TRBV6-6 and TRBJ2-3; D is possibly TRBD2 (5 bases). V dropped 2 bases and J dropped 2 bases, with 11 bases sitting between them. The CDR3 totals 15 residues. In germline, CDR1 is MNHNY, CDR2 SVGAGI (reference sequence). This chain's CDR3 is CASSYPTGSTDTQYF. The CDR3 bases are TGTGCCAGCAGTTACCCAACGGGATCCACAGATACGCAGTATTTT.

Concerning this clonotype itself: A much larger clone sits a single nucleotide away, making a read error possible. This chain links TRBV6-1 with TRBJ1-5; no clear D gene. The CDR3 totals 16 residues. CDR1 and CDR2 from the germline V gene are MNHNS and SASEGT. Trimming stripped 2 bases from V and 3 bases from J, with 14 bases between. The CDR3 DNA reads as TGTGCCAGCAGTGAAAAAGGAATACCTAACAATCAGCCCCAGCATTTT. This gives the protein CASSEKGIPNNQPQHF.

Worth noting for this clonotype: A read error is possible here, since a much larger clone lies one base away. V gene TRBV29-1 combines with J gene TRBJ2-1; 10 bases fit TRBD2. The CDR3 runs 15 residues. Germline values: CDR1 SQVTM, CDR2 ANQGSEA. The CDR3, as DNA: TGCAACGTTGCCTGGAGAACTAGCGGGAAGAATGAGCAGTTCTTC. Translated, it gives CNVAWRTSGKNEQFF.

V usage is TRBV6-2 or TRBV6-3 and J usage is TRBJ1-5, with D perhaps TRBD1 (5 bases). Germline V lookup: CDR1 MNHEY, CDR2 SVGEGT. The V end was cut by 2 bases, the J end by 2 bases, with 13 bases between. This CDR3 comprises 16 residues. In DNA form, the CDR3 reads TGTGCCAGCAGTTACGGGCAGCCGGGGCGCAATCAGCCCCAGCATTTT. Translated, it gives CASSYGQPGRNQPQHF.

The table lists this clonotype with many counts. The rearrangement links TRBV4-3 to TRBJ1-4; D is ambiguous. The length of the CDR3 is 16 residues. The V gene lost 0 bases and the J gene lost 4 bases, with 12 bases spanning the gap. The germline V gene has CDR1 LGHNA and CDR2 YSLEER. The CDR3 is CASSQEVQSINEKLFF. DNA for the CDR3: TGCGCCAGCAGCCAAGAAGTTCAGTCAATTAATGAAAAACTGTTTTTT.

The V call is TRBV3-1, the J call TRBJ2-2; 8 bases are a match to TRBD2. CDR3 size: 15 residues. Germline lookup yields CDR1 LGHDT and CDR2 YNNKEL (reference sequence). The junction had 6 bases not matched to a gene; V was cut back by 1 base and J by 8 bases. CDR3 loop: CASSQGQRGSGELFF. CDR3 coding DNA: TGTGCCAGCAGCCAAGGACAGCGGGGGTCAGGGGAGCTGTTTTTT.

This clonotype has a count of ten or more. The rearrangement joins TRBV4-3 to TRBJ2-2; D gene ambiguous. The V and J ends lost 1 base and 4 bases respectively, with 4 bases between them. In germline, CDR1 is LGHNA, CDR2 YSLEER. This CDR3 has 13 residues. The CDR3 DNA reads TGCGCCAGCAGCCAAGGCGCCACCGGGGAGCTGTTTTTT. Translating it yields CASSQGATGELFF.

This clonotype was counted at least ten times. The chain employs TRBV2 and TRBJ2-3, with 7 bases fitting TRBD1. The J segment lost 2 bases and the V segment lost 4 bases, leaving 6 bases of the junction unmatched. Germline CDR1 is SNHLY and CDR2 is FYNNEI. There are 15 residues in the CDR3. In nucleotides, the CDR3 is TGTGCCAGCAGTGGTTGGGGGACAGCCACAGATACGCAGTATTTT. Amino acid sequence: CASSGWGTATDTQYF.

This clonotype was found many times. This chain links TRBV12-3 or TRBV12-4 with TRBJ2-7, with TRBD2 identical over 7 bases. With V trimmed by 3 bases and J by 5 bases, 4 bases remained unmatched. The CDR3 contains 13 residues. The CDR3 reads CASSLVRGDEQYF. The CDR3 nucleotides read TGTGCCAGCAGTTTGGTTCGGGGGGACGAGCAGTACTTC.

This clonotype was detected many times. V usage is TRBV30 and J usage is TRBJ2-1; 9 nucleotides align to TRBD2. CDR3 length: 13 residues. Trimming removed 2 bases from V and 7 bases from J; junction bases left unmatched: 3. CDR1 and CDR2 (germline): GTSNPN, SVGIG (reference sequence). CDR3 sequence (DNA): TGTGCCTGGAGTATAGCGGGAGTGAATGAGCAGTTCTTC. It is translated as CAWSIAGVNEQFF.

This clonotype was seen many times. The J gene is TRBJ2-5, the V gene TRBV12-3 or TRBV12-4; possible D gene TRBD2, 5 bases. Trimming removed 7 bases from V and 5 bases from J, with 14 bases in between. The CDR3 spans 13 residues. CDR3 sequence: CASTPGGVETQYF. DNA of the CDR3: TGTGCCAGCACCCCTGGAGGAGTGGAGACCCAGTACTTC.

This clonotype has at least ten counts. The rearrangement links TRBV3-1 to TRBJ1-1; D might be TRBD1 (5 bases). Per the germline V gene, CDR1 is LGHDT and CDR2 is YNNKEL (reference sequence). The V end was cut by 2 bases, the J end by 2 bases, with 12 bases between. The CDR3 covers 15 residues. CDR3 residues: CASSQKSRVNTEAFF. As DNA, the CDR3 is TGTGCCAGCAGCCAAAAGAGCAGGGTCAACACTGAAGCTTTCTTT.

This clonotype was seen at least ten times. This chain connects TRBV4-3 to TRBJ2-1, with D perhaps being TRBD1 or TRBD2 (5 bases each). Trimming shortened V by 4 bases and J by 1 base, and 11 bases separated the two germline ends. Germline V CDR1 and CDR2: LGHNA, YSLEER. The CDR3 is 15 residues long. CDR3 amino acids: CASSRGTDSYNEQFF. The CDR3 DNA reads as TGCGCCAGCAGCCGAGGGACCGATTCCTACAATGAGCAGTTCTTC.

As concerns this clonotype: One end of the junction varies from germline; a read error may be responsible. The gene calls are TRBV6-2 or TRBV6-3 and TRBJ2-1; 8 bases fit TRBD2. This CDR3 region has 15 residues. Germline CDR1 and CDR2: MNHEY and SVGEGT. The CDR3 DNA follows: TGTGCCAGCAGTTACGTAGCGGGGAGGCGCAATAAGCAGTTCTTC. This gives the protein CASSYVAGRRNKQFF.

This clonotype was detected ten times or more. The chain carries TRBV28 and TRBJ2-7; 9 bases match TRBD1. The length of the CDR3 is 15 residues. Germline loops: CDR1 MDHEN, CDR2 SYDVKM. With V trimmed by 5 bases and J by 5 bases, 10 bases remained unmatched. CDR3 in DNA: TGTGCCAGCAGTCCGTTACCCGGACAGGGGAACGAGCAGTACTTC. Encoded protein: CASSPLPGQGNEQYF.

Many counts were recorded for this clonotype. This chain uses TRBV7-9 with TRBJ2-3; D is perhaps TRBD1 or TRBD2 (5 bases each). The CDR3 length is 16 residues. V was pared by 2 bases and J by 0 bases, with 12 bases between. From germline, CDR1 is SEHNR and CDR2 FQNEAQ (reference sequence). The CDR3 sequence is CASSLPPGPSTDTQYF. CDR3 DNA sequence: TGTGCCAGCAGCTTACCCCCGGGACCAAGCACAGATACGCAGTATTTT.

Of note for this clonotype: In this CDR3 the conserved last residue, phenylalanine or tryptophan, is missing, so a read error is likely. The chain links TRBV16 to TRBJ2-7; 10 bases are shared with TRBD1. From germline, CDR1 is KGHSY and CDR2 FQNENV. V was clipped by 3 bases and J by 3 bases; unmatched bases: 8. There are 16 residues in the CDR3. DNA of the CDR3: TGTGCCAGCAGCCAGACCGGGGACAGGGGTATCTACGAGCAGTACCTC. This gives the protein CASSQTGDRGIYEQYL.

This clonotype appeared a few times. The chain joins TRBV27 to TRBJ2-2, with D perhaps assigned TRBD1 or TRBD2 (5 bases each). This CDR3 spans 15 amino acids. Germline V CDR1 and CDR2: MNHEY, SMNVEV (reference sequence). The V end lost 4 bases, the J end lost 4 bases, and 13 bases lay between the germline ends. The CDR3, as DNA: TGTGCCAGCAGTTGGGGGTCAGGGTTCACCGGGGAGCTGTTTTTT. It codes for CASSWGSGFTGELFF.

This clonotype was seen ten or more times. V usage is TRBV20-1 and J usage is TRBJ2-7, with D possibly being TRBD1 (6 bases). The CDR3 has 15 residues. CDR1 is DFQATT, CDR2 SNEGSKA, per germline (reference sequence). V was trimmed by 1 base and J by 2 bases, leaving 15 bases between them. As DNA, the CDR3 is TGCAGTGCTAGAGTGGACAGCAGGATCCCCTACGAGCAGTACTTC. This sequence encodes CSARVDSRIPYEQYF.

CDR3 protein: CASSPWDSQIGGYTF. The CDR3 DNA follows: TGTGCCAGCAGCCCGTGGGACAGCCAAATAGGGGGCTACACCTTC. The genes are TRBV9 and TRBJ1-2; 7 bases align to TRBD1. The J segment lost 8 bases and the V segment lost 4 bases, leaving 14 bases of the junction unmatched. Germline CDR1 SGDLS, CDR2 YYNGEE. This CDR3 is built from 15 residues.

In its sample, this clonotype was seen a few times. This chain joins TRBV11-2 and TRBJ2-7; 7 nucleotides align to TRBD1. This CDR3 is 16 amino acids long. V lost 3 bases, J lost 1 base, and 9 bases stayed unmatched. CDR1 SGHAT and CDR2 FQNNGV come from the germline V gene. The CDR3 spells CASSLEDRPASYEQYF. The CDR3 DNA follows: TGTGCCAGCAGCTTGGAGGACAGGCCAGCGTCCTACGAGCAGTACTTC.

Of note for this clonotype: With a much larger clone just one base away, this may be a read error. J is TRBJ1-5 and V is TRBV28, with TRBD2 as a possible D gene (5 bases). With the DNA end fitting TRBJ2-3 better, the J assignment may be wrong. Germline-derived CDR1 and CDR2 are MDHEN and SYDVKM. The CDR3 sequence is 15 residues long. The CDR3 here is CASSSSRASNQPQYF. The CDR3, as DNA: TGTGCCAGCAGTTCCTCCCGGGCTAGCAATCAGCCCCAGTATTTT.

This sequence joins TRBV9 and TRBJ2-7; tentative D call: TRBD2 (5 bases). Germline CDR1 SGDLS, CDR2 YYNGEE. V shed 0 bases and J shed 3 bases, with 10 bases lying between them. This CDR3 has 14 amino acids. CDR3 coding DNA: TGTGCCAGCAGCGTAGCGGAGGCGAGCTACGAGCAGTACTTC. It specifies CASSVAEASYEQYF.